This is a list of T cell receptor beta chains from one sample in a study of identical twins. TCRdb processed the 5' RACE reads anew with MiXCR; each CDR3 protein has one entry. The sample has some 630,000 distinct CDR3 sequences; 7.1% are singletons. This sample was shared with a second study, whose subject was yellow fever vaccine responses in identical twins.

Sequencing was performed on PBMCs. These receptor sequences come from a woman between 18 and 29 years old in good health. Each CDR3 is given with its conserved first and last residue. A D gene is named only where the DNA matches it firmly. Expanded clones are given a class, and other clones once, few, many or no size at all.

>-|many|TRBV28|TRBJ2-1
CASSLRTALSYNEQFF
TGTGCCAGCAGTTTAAGGACAGCCCTTTCCTACAATGAGCAGTTCTTC
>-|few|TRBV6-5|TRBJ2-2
CASSSRRGVANTGELFF
TGTGCCAGCAGCTCTCGAAGGGGGGTCGCGAACACCGGGGAGCTGTTTTTT
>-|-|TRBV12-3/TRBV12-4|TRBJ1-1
CASSSWGTGAFF
TGTGCCAGCAGTTCATGGGGAACGGGGGCTTTCTTT
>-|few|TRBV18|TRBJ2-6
CASSPAWGANVLTF
TGTGCCAGCTCACCCGCCTGGGGGGCCAACGTCCTGACTTTC
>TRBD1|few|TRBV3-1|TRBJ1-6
CASRPPGQALGRSPLHF
TGTGCCAGCAGACCGCCGGGACAGGCGCTGGGAAGATCACCCCTCCACTTT
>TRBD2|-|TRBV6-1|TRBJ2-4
CASTPRGVAKNIQYF
TGTGCCAGCACCCCACGGGGGGTAGCCAAAAACATTCAGTACTTC
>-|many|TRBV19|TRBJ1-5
CASISGGVGNQPQHF
TGTGCCAGTATTTCGGGGGGCGTAGGAAATCAGCCCCAGCATTTT
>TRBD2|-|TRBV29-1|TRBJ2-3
CSVDSGSTDTQYF
TGCAGCGTCGATAGCGGGAGCACAGATACGCAGTATTTT
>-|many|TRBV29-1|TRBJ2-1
CSVEALQNEQFF
TGCAGCGTTGAAGCCCTACAAAATGAGCAGTTCTTC
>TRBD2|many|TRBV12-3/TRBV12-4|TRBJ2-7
CASSLALAGVYEQYF
TGTGCCAGCAGTTTAGCGCTGGCGGGAGTTTACGAGCAGTACTTC
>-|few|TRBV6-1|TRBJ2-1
CASGAGGTKIYNEQFF
TGTGCCAGCGGGGCAGGCGGAACAAAGATATACAATGAGCAGTTCTTC
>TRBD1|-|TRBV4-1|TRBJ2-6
CASSQAQGSSGANVLTF
TGCGCCAGCAGCCAGGCACAGGGGTCCTCTGGGGCCAACGTCCTGACTTTC
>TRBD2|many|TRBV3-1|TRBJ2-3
CASSQGSGRNFQDTQYF
TGTGCCAGCAGCCAGGGGAGCGGGAGGAACTTCCAAGATACGCAGTATTTT
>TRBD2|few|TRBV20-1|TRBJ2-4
CSASKGLAGTLAKNIQYF
TGCAGTGCTTCCAAGGGACTAGCGGGAACCTTAGCCAAAAACATTCAGTACTTC
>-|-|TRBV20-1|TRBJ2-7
CSATPQGLSYEQYF
TGCAGTGCTACCCCACAGGGCCTCTCCTACGAGCAGTACTTC
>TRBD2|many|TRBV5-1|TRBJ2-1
CASSSIPSGISYNEQFF
TGCGCCAGCAGCTCGATCCCTAGCGGGATCTCCTACAATGAGCAGTTCTTC
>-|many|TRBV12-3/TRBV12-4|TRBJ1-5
CASSTAGQPQHF
TGTGCCAGCAGCACGGCGGGGCAGCCCCAGCATTTT
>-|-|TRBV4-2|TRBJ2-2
CASSQGWGLDTGELFF
TGTGCCAGCAGCCAAGGCTGGGGGCTGGACACCGGGGAGCTGTTTTTT
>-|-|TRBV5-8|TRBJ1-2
CASSPGGTTSYGYTF
TGTGCCAGCAGCCCGGGTGGGACAACAAGCTATGGCTACACCTTC
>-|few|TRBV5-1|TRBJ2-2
CASRPGESNTGELFF
TGCGCCAGCAGACCCGGAGAGTCGAACACCGGGGAGCTGTTTTTT
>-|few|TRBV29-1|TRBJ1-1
CSDWNTEAFF
TGCAGCGATTGGAACACTGAAGCTTTCTTT
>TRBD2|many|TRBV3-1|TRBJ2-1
CASSQGLAGLLGEQFF
TGTGCCAGCAGCCAAGGACTAGCGGGACTCCTGGGTGAGCAGTTCTTC
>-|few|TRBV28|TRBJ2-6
CASSSPPPTVGANVLTF
TGTGCCAGCAGTTCCCCACCCCCGACGGTTGGGGCCAACGTCCTGACTTTC
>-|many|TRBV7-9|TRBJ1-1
CASSLVSQMNTEAFF
TGTGCCAGCAGCTTAGTATCACAGATGAACACTGAAGCTTTCTTT
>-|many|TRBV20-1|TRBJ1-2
CSARDRVGYGYTF
TGCAGTGCTAGAGATCGAGTTGGTTATGGCTACACCTTC
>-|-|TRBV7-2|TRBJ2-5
CASSLSQTKETQYF
TGTGCCAGCAGCCTCTCGCAGACAAAAGAGACCCAGTACTTC
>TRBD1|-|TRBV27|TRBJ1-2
CASRYLTGDGGYTF
TGTGCCAGCAGATACTTGACAGGGGACGGTGGCTACACCTTC
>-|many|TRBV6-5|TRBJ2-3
CASSSAPGKTTDTQYF
TGTGCCAGCAGTTCCGCCCCCGGGAAGACAACAGATACGCAGTATTTT
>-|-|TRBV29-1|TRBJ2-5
CSVFRGFQETQYF
TGCAGCGTTTTTCGGGGTTTCCAAGAGACCCAGTACTTC
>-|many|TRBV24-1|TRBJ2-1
CATSEGTALYNEQFF
TGTGCCACCAGTGAAGGGACGGCTCTTTACAATGAGCAGTTCTTC
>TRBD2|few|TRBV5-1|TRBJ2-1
CASSLTPGLAGVNEQFF
TGCGCCAGCAGCTTAACCCCGGGACTAGCGGGAGTTAATGAGCAGTTCTTC
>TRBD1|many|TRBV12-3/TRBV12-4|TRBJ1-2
CASSTGVRGYTF
TGTGCCAGCAGCACAGGGGTCCGGGGCTACACCTTC
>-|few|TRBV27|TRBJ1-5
CASSFDISYQPQHF
TGTGCCAGCAGTTTCGACATCAGTTATCAGCCCCAGCATTTT
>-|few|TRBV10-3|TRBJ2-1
CAIQAPDMRGAEQFF
TGTGCCATCCAGGCCCCGGACATGAGGGGGGCTGAGCAGTTCTTC
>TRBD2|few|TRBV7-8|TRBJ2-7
CASSLAPAGVDYEQYF
TGTGCCAGCAGCTTAGCGCCAGCGGGAGTAGACTACGAGCAGTACTTC
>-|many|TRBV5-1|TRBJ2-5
CASSLRSAQETQYF
TGCGCCAGCAGCTTGAGGTCAGCCCAAGAGACCCAGTACTTC
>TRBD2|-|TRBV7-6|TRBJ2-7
CASSPISGRSYEQYF
TGTGCCAGCAGCCCGATTAGCGGGAGGTCCTACGAGCAGTACTTC
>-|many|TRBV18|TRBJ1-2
CASSPGRNYGYTF
TGCGCCAGCAGCCCAGGGAGAAACTATGGCTACACCTTC
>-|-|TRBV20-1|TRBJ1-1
CSARSTVNTEAFF
TGCAGTGCTAGATCTACAGTGAACACTGAAGCTTTCTTT
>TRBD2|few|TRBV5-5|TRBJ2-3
CASTPSGGGQTDTQYF
TGTGCCAGCACCCCCTCGGGGGGGGGCCAGACAGATACGCAGTATTTT
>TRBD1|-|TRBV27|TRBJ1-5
CASSLRQGANNQPQHF
TGTGCCAGCAGTCTAAGACAGGGGGCGAACAATCAGCCCCAGCATTTT
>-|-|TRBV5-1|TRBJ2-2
CTSSQGNPDNTGELFF
TGCACCAGCAGCCAGGGGAATCCCGACAACACCGGGGAGCTGTTTTTT
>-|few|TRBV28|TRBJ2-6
CASSPKGTGANVLTF
TGTGCCAGCAGTCCGAAGGGGACTGGGGCCAACGTCCTGACTTTC
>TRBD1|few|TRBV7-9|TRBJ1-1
CASSPKGQLNTEAFF
TGTGCCAGCAGCCCCAAGGGACAGCTGAACACTGAAGCTTTCTTT
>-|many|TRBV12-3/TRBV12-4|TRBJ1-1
CASTYNAGAMNTEAFF
TGTGCCAGCACCTATAACGCAGGGGCCATGAACACTGAAGCTTTCTTT
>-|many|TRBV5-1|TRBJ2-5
CASSLWISETQYF
TGCGCCAGCAGCTTGTGGATTTCAGAGACCCAGTACTTC
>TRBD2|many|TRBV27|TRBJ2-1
CARSGSGISYNEQFF
TGTGCCCGTAGCGGGAGCGGAATCTCCTACAATGAGCAGTTCTTC
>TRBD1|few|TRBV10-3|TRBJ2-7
CAISESWDRGSYEQYF
TGTGCCATCAGTGAGTCGTGGGACAGGGGATCCTACGAGCAGTACTTC
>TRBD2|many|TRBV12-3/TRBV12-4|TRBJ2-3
CASNVAGAADTQYF
TGTGCCAGCAATGTAGCGGGAGCTGCAGATACGCAGTATTTT
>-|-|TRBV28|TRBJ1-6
CASSLSGNAPLHF
TGTGCCAGCAGTTTAAGCGGGAATGCACCCCTCCACTTT
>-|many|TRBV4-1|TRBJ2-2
CASSQVTGNTGELFF
TGCGCCAGCAGCCAAGTCACAGGGAACACCGGGGAGCTGTTTTTT
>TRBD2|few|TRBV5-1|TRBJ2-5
CASSLARSGRDQETQYF
TGCGCCAGCAGCTTGGCTAGGAGCGGGAGAGACCAAGAGACCCAGTACTTC
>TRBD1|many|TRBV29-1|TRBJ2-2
CSVYPNDRVTGELFF
TGCAGCGTTTACCCCAACGACAGGGTCACCGGGGAGCTGTTTTTT
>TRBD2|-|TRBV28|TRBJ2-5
CASTTGGGGQETQYF
TGTGCCAGCACTACGGGGGGGGGAGGTCAAGAGACCCAGTACTTC
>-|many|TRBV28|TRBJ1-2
CASSPAGPANYGYTF
TGTGCCAGCAGTCCAGCTGGGCCTGCAAACTATGGCTACACCTTC
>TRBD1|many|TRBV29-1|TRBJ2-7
CSVAAGTGTYEQYF
TGCAGCGTCGCTGCGGGGACAGGGACCTACGAGCAGTACTTC
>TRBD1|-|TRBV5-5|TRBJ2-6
CASRRTGGTIPGANVLTF
TGTGCCAGCAGAAGGACAGGGGGTACTATTCCTGGGGCCAACGTCCTGACTTTC
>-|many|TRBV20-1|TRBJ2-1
CSARGLSSYNEQFF
TGCAGTGCTAGAGGACTTAGCTCCTACAATGAGCAGTTCTTC